The 12 T cell receptor beta chains below come from one sample, sequenced in a study of blood T cell repertoires in COVID-19. Some clones are missing from TCRdb's copy, which holds only in-frame ones; the method was immunoSEQ multiplex PCR. The table includes 150,000 to 200,000 clones, about 86% detected once. Sequencing was carried out using peripheral blood. The receptors were gathered from a man in his fifties with active or convalescent COVID-19.

The V gene is TRBV10-2, the J gene TRBJ2-1; D gene uncertain. Trimming shortened V by 6 bases and J by 5 bases, and 11 bases separated the two germline ends. Germline V lookup: CDR1 WSHSY, CDR2 SAAADI. The CDR3 spans 13 residues. CDR3 loop: CASSNSGNNEQFF. The CDR3 DNA follows: TGCGCCAGCAGCAATTCCGGTAACAATGAGCAGTTCTTC.

The genes are TRBV19 and TRBJ1-1, with D unclear. With 4 bases removed from V and 7 bases from J, the gap between germline ends came to 10 bases. Germline V gene sequence: CDR1 LNHDA, CDR2 SQIVND (reference sequence). The CDR3 is 12 residues long. The CDR3 DNA reads TGTGCCAGTAGTAACCCGCGGTATGAAGCTTTCTTT. Translation gives CASSNPRYEAFF.

This clone appeared once. The genes are TRBV19 and TRBJ1-4; D is ambiguous. The V gene lost 5 bases and the J gene lost 7 bases, with 11 bases spanning the gap. Germline CDR1 reads LNHDA; CDR2 reads SQIVND (reference sequence). The CDR3 totals 13 residues. CDR3 region: CASSDTGPEKLFF. In DNA, the CDR3 is TGTGCCAGTAGTGACACTGGCCCTGAAAAACTGTTTTTT.

The chain's CDR3 is CASSEDRVWETQYF. CDR3 nucleotides: TGTGCCAGCAGTGAAGACAGGGTGTGGGAGACCCAGTACTTC. The chain recombines TRBV6-1 with TRBJ2-5; weak D call: TRBD1 (6 bases). V lost 1 base, J lost 5 bases, and 11 bases lay in between. The CDR3 runs 14 residues. CDR1 and CDR2 (germline): MNHNS, SASEGT.

The V call is TRBV28, the J call TRBJ1-6; maybe TRBD1 (6 bases). The V gene's germline CDR1 is MDHEN and CDR2 SYDVKM. V was cut by 5 bases and J by 9 bases, with 14 bases left in between. The length of the CDR3 is 14 residues. The CDR3, as DNA: TGTGCCAGCAGTATCCGGGGGGCAAGTTCACCCCTCCACTTT. Translated: CASSIRGASSPLHF.

V gene TRBV6-2 or TRBV6-3 combines with J gene TRBJ1-5, with a tentative D call TRBD1 (6 bases). Trimming removed 5 bases from V and 6 bases from J, with 23 bases in between. This CDR3 region has 17 residues. CDR1 is MNHEY, CDR2 SVGEGT, per germline. This CDR3 is CASSHLGADPRGQPQHF. The CDR3 region has the DNA TGTGCCAGCAGTCATTTGGGGGCCGACCCCAGAGGTCAGCCCCAGCATTTT.

V usage is TRBV7-9 and J usage is TRBJ2-5; D call uncertain. V was shortened by 1 base and J by 5 bases, with 8 bases between the two germline ends. Germline V gives CDR1 SEHNR, CDR2 FQNEAQ (reference sequence). The CDR3 loop spans 13 amino acids. This CDR3 reads CASSLGARETQYF. CDR3 bases: TGTGCCAGCAGCTTAGGGGCCCGCGAGACCCAGTACTTC.

The chain joins TRBV5-5 to TRBJ2-1; TRBD1 matches 8 bases. This CDR3 spans 15 amino acids. Trimming at V came to 2 bases and at J to 3 bases, leaving 4 bases not matched to a gene. In germline, CDR1 is SGHKS, CDR2 YYEKEE (reference sequence). The CDR3 sequence is CASSFLGQDYNEQFF. CDR3 bases: TGTGCCAGCAGCTTTTTGGGACAGGACTACAATGAGCAGTTCTTC. Full variable domain (missing parts from reference TRBV5-5 and TRBJ2-1): DAGVTQSPTHLIKTRGQQVTLRCSPISGHKSVSWYQQVLGQGPQFIFQYYEKEERGRGNFPDRFSARQFPNYSSELNVNALLLGDSALYLCASSFLGQDYNEQFFGPGTRLTVL.

J is TRBJ2-1 and V is TRBV18; 13 bases are shared with TRBD2. The CDR3 has 19 amino acids. The ends lost 8 bases at V and 5 bases at J; junction bases unmatched: 18. Germline CDR1 is KGHSH and CDR2 is LQKENI. The CDR3, as DNA: TGTGCCAGCCAATTTTCCGGGACTAGCGGGATTTGGAAACACAATGAGCAGTTCTTC. Translating it yields CASQFSGTSGIWKHNEQFF.

This clone has only a few counts. The gene calls are TRBV19 and TRBJ1-3; D is undetermined. The CDR3 covers 14 residues. Germline CDR1 LNHDA, CDR2 SQIVND (reference sequence). Trimming removed 6 bases at V and 0 bases at J, with 9 bases between. This chain's CDR3 is CASSTQVSGNTIYF. The CDR3 nucleotides read TGTGCCAGTAGCACCCAGGTCTCTGGAAACACCATATATTTT.

The J gene is TRBJ1-6, the V gene TRBV18; the D gene is possibly TRBD1 (5 bases). Germline V gene sequence: CDR1 KGHSH, CDR2 LQKENI. The CDR3 contains 15 residues. The V gene lost 3 bases and the J gene lost 3 bases, with 9 bases spanning the gap. The CDR3 region has the DNA TGTGCCAGCTCACCGGGGCAGAACTATAATTCACCCCTCCACTTT. This translates into CASSPGQNYNSPLHF.

The rearrangement joins TRBV5-1 to TRBJ1-2; 7 nucleotides line up with TRBD1. V gave up 7 bases and J gave up 4 bases; unmatched junction bases: 7. The CDR3 is 13 amino acids. Germline V gene data show CDR1 as SGHRS and CDR2 as YFSETQ. The CDR3 reads CASGEGQTYGYTF. In DNA, the CDR3 is TGCGCCAGCGGCGAGGGACAGACCTATGGCTACACCTTC.